This is a list of T cell receptor beta chains from one sample in a study of beta chain features in type 1 diabetes. Generated by immunoSEQ multiplex PCR, the TCRdb table keeps only in-frame clones and is missing some. In the table there are under 250,000 clones, around 14% of which are singletons. The sequencing input was naive CD4+ T cells from blood. The receptors were gathered from a middle-aged woman in good health. Each CDR3 is given with its conserved first and last residue. D genes are given only for firm matches. Some rows mark clone size as missing; the rest say once, few, many or name a class of expanded clone.

CDR3aa: CASSRGRTSSGETQYF; CDR3nt: TGTGCCAGCAGCCGTGGTCGGACTAGTTCCGGAGAGACCCAGTACTTC; d_gene: TRBD2; v_gene: TRBV5-5; abundance: .; len: 16; j_gene: TRBJ2-5
CDR3aa: CSVVSLGGVYEQYF; CDR3nt: TGCAGCGTTGTGTCACTAGGCGGGGTTTACGAGCAGTACTTC; d_gene: .; v_gene: TRBV29-1; abundance: few; len: 14; j_gene: TRBJ2-7
CDR3aa: CASSPGQGFNQPQHF; CDR3nt: TGTGCCAGCAGTCCGGGACAGGGTTTTAATCAGCCCCAGCATTTT; d_gene: TRBD1; v_gene: TRBV6-6; abundance: .; len: 15; j_gene: TRBJ1-5
CDR3aa: CASSTGLADTQYF; CDR3nt: TGTGCCAGTAGTACGGGACTAGCGGATACGCAGTATTTT; d_gene: TRBD2; v_gene: TRBV19; abundance: .; len: 13; j_gene: TRBJ2-3
CDR3aa: CASSSTTGPGLNYGYTF; CDR3nt: TGCGCCAGCAGCTCGACCACAGGGCCAGGCCTTAACTATGGCTACACCTTC; d_gene: .; v_gene: TRBV5-1; abundance: few; len: 17; j_gene: TRBJ1-2
CDR3aa: CASRFDRIDSSYTF; CDR3nt: TGTGCCAGCAGATTCGACAGGATAGATTCGAGCTACACCTTC; d_gene: .; v_gene: TRBV2; abundance: .; len: 14; j_gene: TRBJ1-2
CDR3aa: CASRPTGGEQFF; CDR3nt: TGTGCCAGCAGACCTACGGGGGGCGAGCAGTTCTTC; d_gene: .; v_gene: TRBV7-2; abundance: .; len: 12; j_gene: TRBJ2-1
CDR3aa: CASSLVPGLAGGPSGELFF; CDR3nt: TGCGCCAGCAGCTTGGTCCCGGGACTAGCGGGGGGCCCCTCCGGGGAGCTGTTTTTT; d_gene: TRBD2; v_gene: TRBV5-1; abundance: .; len: 19; j_gene: TRBJ2-2
CDR3aa: CASSLVRQVQYF; CDR3nt: TGTGCCAGCAGCTTGGTACGTCAGGTTCAGTACTTC; d_gene: .; v_gene: TRBV5-6; abundance: many; len: 12; j_gene: TRBJ2-4
CDR3aa: CASSFGTSFSTDTQYF; CDR3nt: TGCGCCAGCAGCTTTGGTACTAGCTTTAGCACAGATACGCAGTATTTT; d_gene: .; v_gene: TRBV5-1; abundance: few; len: 16; j_gene: TRBJ2-3
CDR3aa: CASSATLAGRGETQYF; CDR3nt: TGCGCCAGCAGCGCAACTTTAGCGGGGAGAGGGGAGACCCAGTACTTC; d_gene: TRBD2; v_gene: TRBV5-1; abundance: .; len: 16; j_gene: TRBJ2-5
CDR3aa: CASSLSGNTIYF; CDR3nt: TGCGCCAGCAGCTTGAGCGGAAACACCATATATTTT; d_gene: .; v_gene: TRBV5-1; abundance: few; len: 12; j_gene: TRBJ1-3
CDR3aa: CASSGGAADTQYF; CDR3nt: TGTGCCAGTAGCGGGGGGGCGGCAGATACGCAGTATTTT; d_gene: TRBD2; v_gene: TRBV19; abundance: .; len: 13; j_gene: TRBJ2-3
CDR3aa: CASTPGGIYGYTF; CDR3nt: TGTGCCAGCACCCCAGGGGGTATCTATGGCTACACCTTC; d_gene: TRBD1; v_gene: TRBV6-5; abundance: .; len: 13; j_gene: TRBJ1-2
CDR3aa: CASSRQGLGYGYTF; CDR3nt: TGTGCCAGCAGCCGACAGGGTTTGGGCTATGGCTACACCTTC; d_gene: TRBD1; v_gene: TRBV14; abundance: few; len: 14; j_gene: TRBJ1-2
CDR3aa: CASSEVGADQETQYF; CDR3nt: TGTGCCAGCAGTGAAGTGGGAGCCGACCAAGAGACCCAGTACTTC; d_gene: .; v_gene: TRBV2; abundance: few; len: 15; j_gene: TRBJ2-5
CDR3aa: CASSDLGAQGFSEAFF; CDR3nt: TGTGCCAGCAGTGATCTCGGGGCACAGGGATTCTCTGAAGCTTTCTTT; d_gene: .; v_gene: TRBV2; abundance: few; len: 16; j_gene: TRBJ1-1
CDR3aa: CASSQDPTGPYNEQFF; CDR3nt: TGCGCCAGCAGCCAAGATCCGACAGGGCCCTACAATGAGCAGTTCTTC; d_gene: TRBD1; v_gene: TRBV4-3; abundance: few; len: 16; j_gene: TRBJ2-1
CDR3aa: CASSPPGTGGIIQYF; CDR3nt: TGTGCCAGCAGCCCGCCCGGGACAGGGGGTATCATTCAGTACTTC; d_gene: TRBD1; v_gene: TRBV11-2; abundance: few; len: 15; j_gene: TRBJ2-4
CDR3aa: CSVADRAGGYTF; CDR3nt: TGCAGCGTAGCGGACAGGGCGGGTGGCTACACCTTC; d_gene: TRBD1; v_gene: TRBV29-1; abundance: .; len: 12; j_gene: TRBJ1-2
CDR3aa: CSVGQGNTEAFF; CDR3nt: TGCAGCGTCGGACAAGGAAACACTGAAGCTTTCTTT; d_gene: .; v_gene: TRBV29-1; abundance: few; len: 12; j_gene: TRBJ1-1
CDR3aa: CASSPWGDGNQPQHF; CDR3nt: TGTGCCAGCAGCCCCTGGGGGGATGGCAATCAGCCCCAGCATTTT; d_gene: .; v_gene: TRBV7-2; abundance: few; len: 15; j_gene: TRBJ1-5
CDR3aa: CASSGQAYEQYF; CDR3nt: TGTGCCAGTAGTGGACAAGCGTACGAGCAGTACTTC; d_gene: .; v_gene: TRBV19; abundance: .; len: 12; j_gene: TRBJ2-7
CDR3aa: CASSLSRVANEQFF; CDR3nt: TGTGCCAGCAGCCTCAGCCGGGTAGCCAATGAGCAGTTCTTC; d_gene: .; v_gene: TRBV7-2; abundance: .; len: 14; j_gene: TRBJ2-1
CDR3aa: CASSVGQGVGELFF; CDR3nt: TGTGCCAGCAGCGTAGGGCAGGGGGTCGGGGAGCTGTTTTTT; d_gene: TRBD1; v_gene: TRBV9; abundance: once; len: 14; j_gene: TRBJ2-2
CDR3aa: CASKLGGSDTQYF; CDR3nt: TGTGCCAGTAAGCTGGGAGGGTCGGATACGCAGTATTTT; d_gene: TRBD2; v_gene: TRBV19; abundance: few; len: 13; j_gene: TRBJ2-3
CDR3aa: CASSGRAGGQPQHF; CDR3nt: TGTGCCAGCAGCGGCCGGGCAGGAGGCCAGCCCCAGCATTTT; d_gene: .; v_gene: TRBV5-6; abundance: .; len: 14; j_gene: TRBJ1-5
CDR3aa: CSGADRAGAKNIQYF; CDR3nt: TGCAGCGGCGCGGACAGGGCGGGCGCCAAAAACATTCAGTACTTC; d_gene: TRBD1; v_gene: TRBV29-1; abundance: .; len: 15; j_gene: TRBJ2-4
CDR3aa: CASSLGQGANDGYTF; CDR3nt: TGTGCCAGCAGCCTCGGACAGGGGGCTAATGATGGCTACACCTTC; d_gene: TRBD1; v_gene: TRBV5-4; abundance: .; len: 15; j_gene: TRBJ1-2
CDR3aa: CASSLQQGLNTEAFF; CDR3nt: TGTGCCAGCAGCTTACAGCAGGGGCTGAACACTGAAGCTTTCTTT; d_gene: .; v_gene: TRBV7-6; abundance: few; len: 15; j_gene: TRBJ1-1
CDR3aa: CASSFKTTNYGYTF; CDR3nt: TGTGCCAGCAGCTTTAAGACAACTAACTATGGCTACACCTTC; d_gene: .; v_gene: TRBV7-9; abundance: .; len: 14; j_gene: TRBJ1-2